This record covers a single TCR beta chain. Authors' methods: Nucleated cell counts were estimated from reference gene primer amplification. Generated by immunoSEQ multiplex PCR, the TCRdb table keeps only in-frame clones and is missing some. V and J calls and clone size follow that table, whereas D and trimming were derived from the DNA. The sample yields roughly 100,000 clones, around 76% seen once. This sample was taken from a study of blood T cell repertoires in COVID-19. Looking at the study overall: Specimens from acute and convalescent COVID-19 originated in the United States, Italy and Spain. Sources were T cells, B-cell-depleted T cells, or PBMCs; the material itself was cDNA or gDNA.

The sequenced material came from peripheral blood. The receptor's source is a woman between 65 and 79 years old with acute or convalescent COVID-19.

CDR3: CASSQGGTNEKLFF. CDR3 in DNA: TGTGCCAGCAGCCAAGGGGGTACTAATGAAAAACTGTTTTTT. The chain combines TRBV27 with TRBJ1-4, with D maybe TRBD1 (6 bases). This CDR3 region has 14 residues. Germline V gene data show CDR1 as MNHEY and CDR2 as SMNVEV (reference sequence). Trimming left V 6 bases short and J 2 bases short, with 10 bases between.